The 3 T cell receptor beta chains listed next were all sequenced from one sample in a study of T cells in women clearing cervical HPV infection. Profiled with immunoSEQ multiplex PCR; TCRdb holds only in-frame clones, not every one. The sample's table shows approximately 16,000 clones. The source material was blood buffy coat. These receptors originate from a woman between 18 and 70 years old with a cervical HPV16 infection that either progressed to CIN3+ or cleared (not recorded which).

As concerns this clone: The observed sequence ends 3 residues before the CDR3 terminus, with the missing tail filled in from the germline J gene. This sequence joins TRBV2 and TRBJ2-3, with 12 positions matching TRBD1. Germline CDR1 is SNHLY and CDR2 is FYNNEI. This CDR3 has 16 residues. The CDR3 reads CASKVGQGAQRQPQYF. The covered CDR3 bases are TGTGCCAGCAAGGTGGGACAGGGGGCACAAAGGCAGCCG. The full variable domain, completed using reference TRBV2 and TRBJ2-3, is EPEVTQTPSHQVTQMGQEVILRCVPISNHLYFYWYRQILGQKVEFLVSFYNNEISEKSEIFDDQFSVERPDGSNFTLKIRSTKLEDSAMYFCASKVGQGAQRQPQYFGPGTRLTVL.

CDR3 in amino acids: CASSRTVETGGSPLHF. The sequenced CDR3 bases are TGCGCCAGCAGCCGAACTGTAGAGACAGGGGGTTCACCC. This sequence joins TRBV4-1 and TRBJ1-6; TRBD1 matches at 9 bases. The read comes to an end 3 residues before the CDR3 does, leaving the germline J gene to fill in the end. The V gene end was trimmed by 4 bases and the J gene end by 9 bases; junction bases not matched to a gene: 10. Germline V lookup: CDR1 MGHRA, CDR2 YSYEKL. This CDR3 spans 16 amino acids.

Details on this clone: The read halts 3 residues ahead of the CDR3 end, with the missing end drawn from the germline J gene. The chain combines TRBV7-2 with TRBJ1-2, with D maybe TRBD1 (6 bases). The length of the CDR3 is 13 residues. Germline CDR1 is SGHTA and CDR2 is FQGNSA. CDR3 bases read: TGTGCCAGCAGCCCCAGGGGACCCTACGAC. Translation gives CASSPRGPYD. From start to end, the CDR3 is CASSPRGPYDYTF.